One sample yielded the 25 T cell receptor beta chains listed below, sequenced in a study of cytomegalovirus exposure and HLA in healthy donors. PCR was performed using 60 Vbeta and 13 Jbeta primers. Measured with immunoSEQ multiplex PCR; TCRdb has only the in-frame clones, and not every one. This sample yields roughly 130,000 clones, of which around 78% are seen a single time; about 1.8% belongs to the top ten. The sequencing input was PBMCs. The receptors were gathered from a woman between 45 and 60 years old in good health and CMV-seronegative.

This chain connects TRBV6-5 to TRBJ1-1; 7 bases align to TRBD1. With 6 bases clipped from V and 4 bases from J, the junction kept 5 bases outside the gene matches. The CDR3 totals 13 residues. Per the germline V gene, CDR1 is MNHEY and CDR2 is SVGAGI. Written as DNA, the CDR3 is TGTGCCAGCAGACAGGGGAGAATCACTGAAGCTTTCTTT. It yields the protein CASRQGRITEAFF.

The V and J genes are TRBV7-2 and TRBJ1-2; a possible D gene is TRBD1 (5 bases). The CDR3 contains 14 residues. Germline values: CDR1 SGHTA, CDR2 FQGNSA. Trimming left V 1 base short and J 7 bases short, with 13 bases between. The DNA for the CDR3 is TGTGCCAGCAGCTTAGTCCCCAGGGCCTCTGGCTACACCTTC. Its protein is CASSLVPRASGYTF. The variable domain in full, completed from reference TRBV7-2 and TRBJ1-2, reads GAGVSQSPSNKVTEKGKDVELRCDPISGHTALYWYRQSLGQGLEFLIYFQGNSAPDKSGLPSDRFSAERTGGSVSTLTIQRTQQEDSAVYLCASSLVPRASGYTFGSGTRLTVV.

The genes are TRBV4-1 and TRBJ1-1; no reliable D call. CDR1 MGHRA and CDR2 YSYEKL come from the germline V gene. The CDR3 loop spans 14 amino acids. Between the trimmed V and J ends, which lost 3 bases and 4 bases, there was a span of 12 bases. Here the CDR3 DNA reads TGCGCCAGCAGCCATGGGAGTTATCGCACTGAAGCTTTCTTT. Residues: CASSHGSYRTEAFF.

This CDR3 is CASVVLAVGIQYF. For the CDR3, the DNA is TGTGCTAGTGTAGTCCTAGCCGTAGGCATTCAGTACTTC. This sequence joins TRBV12-5 and TRBJ2-4, with D maybe TRBD2 (5 bases). The CDR3 covers 13 residues. The ends were cut back, 7 bases at V and 9 bases at J, with 16 bases in the middle. CDR1 LGHNT and CDR2 FRNRAP come from the germline V gene.

The chain couples TRBV11-3 to TRBJ1-1; possible D gene TRBD1, 5 bases. The V gene lost 5 bases and the J gene lost 4 bases, with 17 bases spanning the gap. The germline gives CDR1 SGHNT, CDR2 YENEEA. The CDR3 consists of 15 residues. CDR3 DNA sequence: TGTGCCAGCAGCCAAGAGCTAGGGAGGGGCACTGAAGCTTTCTTT. Translated: CASSQELGRGTEAFF. The complete variable domain, with remaining parts taken from reference TRBV11-3 and TRBJ1-1, reads EAGVVQSPRYKIIEKKQPVAFWCNPISGHNTLYWYLQNLGQGPELLIRYENEEAVDDSQLPKDRFSAERLKGVDSTLKIQPAELGDSAVYLCASSQELGRGTEAFFGQGTRLTVV.

The rearrangement joins TRBV7-2 to TRBJ1-5, with 7 nucleotides matching TRBD1. Germline assignment: CDR1 SGHTA and CDR2 FQGNSA. Trimming cost V 1 base and J 2 bases; bases outside gene matches: 5. The CDR3 runs 16 residues. The CDR3: CASSLETGDGNQPQHF. CDR3 coding DNA: TGTGCCAGCAGCTTAGAAACAGGGGATGGCAATCAGCCCCAGCATTTT.

The CDR3 loop reads CASSSDRGFNQPQHF. The CDR3 nucleotides read TGTGCCAGCAGCTCTGACAGGGGTTTCAATCAGCCCCAGCATTTT. The chain recombines TRBV7-8 with TRBJ1-5; 8 nucleotides match TRBD1. This CDR3 spans 15 amino acids. CDR1 and CDR2 from the germline V gene are SGHVS and FQNEAQ. Germline trimming cut 4 bases from V and 3 bases from J; bases unmatched to any gene: 5.

The chain links TRBV4-1 to TRBJ2-1; D perhaps matches TRBD2 (6 bases). This CDR3 has 14 residues. The V gene's germline CDR1 is MGHRA and CDR2 YSYEKL. Trimming pared 1 base from V and 9 bases from J, leaving 13 bases between. The CDR3 sequence: CASSQVPGEGEQFF. The CDR3 DNA follows: TGCGCCAGCAGCCAAGTGCCGGGAGAGGGTGAGCAGTTCTTC.

The chain is built from TRBV28 and TRBJ1-1, with D unresolved. The germline CDR1 and CDR2 sequences are MDHEN and SYDVKM. This CDR3 spans 13 amino acids. Trimming left V 7 bases short and J 1 base short, with 10 bases between. Here the CDR3 reads CASNFVGNTEAFF. The CDR3 DNA is TGTGCCAGCAACTTTGTTGGGAACACTGAAGCTTTCTTT.

This chain links TRBV19 with TRBJ2-1, with D possibly being TRBD1 (5 bases). This CDR3 is 17 amino acids long. Germline V CDR1 and CDR2: LNHDA, SQIVND (reference sequence). Trimming took off 0 bases at V and 5 bases at J, with 17 bases between the two ends. CDR3 DNA: TGTGCCAGTAGTATAGATGATTCGGCTAGGGGTAACAATGAGCAGTTCTTC. Its translation is CASSIDDSARGNNEQFF.

This clone was observed a handful of times. This chain links TRBV4-3 with TRBJ2-3; a possible D gene is TRBD2 (5 bases). The V and J ends lost 4 bases and 4 bases respectively, with 15 bases between them. This CDR3 has 15 amino acids. Germline V gives CDR1 LGHNA, CDR2 YSLEER. The CDR3: CASSPGVRDADTQYF. CDR3 bases: TGCGCCAGCAGCCCTGGGGTACGGGATGCAGATACGCAGTATTTT.

The chain employs TRBV12-5 and TRBJ2-2; 9 bases map to TRBD1. Germline V lookup: CDR1 LGHNT, CDR2 FRNRAP. V shed 7 bases, J shed 0 bases, and the junction held 15 bases outside the gene matches. This CDR3 comprises 19 residues. This chain's CDR3 is CASDPRDRVAFANTGELFF. The DNA for the CDR3 is TGTGCTAGTGACCCCCGGGACAGGGTTGCATTCGCGAACACCGGGGAGCTGTTTTTT.

The chain combines TRBV6-5 with TRBJ2-7, with D possibly TRBD1 on 6 matching bases. From germline, CDR1 is MNHEY and CDR2 SVGAGI. This CDR3 is built from 14 residues. Trimming stripped 0 bases from V and 3 bases from J, with 9 bases between. The CDR3 DNA reads as TGTGCCAGCAGTTACTCACGGGACAACTACGAGCAGTACTTC. Its protein product is CASSYSRDNYEQYF.

The rearrangement links TRBV5-6 to TRBJ2-3; a weak D match, TRBD1 (6 bases). Germline lookup yields CDR1 SGHDT and CDR2 YYEEEE. V lost 2 bases and J lost 3, with 10 bases in between. The CDR3 spans 14 residues. CDR3 in DNA: TGTGCCAGCAGCTTACAGGGTCCTACAGATACGCAGTATTTT. Protein sequence: CASSLQGPTDTQYF.

The chain has TRBV4-3 and TRBJ1-1; a possible D gene is TRBD1 (5 bases). The CDR3 totals 15 residues. V was shortened by 3 bases and J by 4 bases, with 15 bases between the two germline ends. Germline-derived CDR1 and CDR2 are LGHNA and YSLEER. This chain's CDR3 is CASSQPKGRGTEAFF. CDR3 in DNA: TGCGCCAGCAGCCAGCCCAAGGGTAGGGGCACTGAAGCTTTCTTT.

The V gene is TRBV5-1, the J gene TRBJ2-5; no firm D call. Germline V gene lookup returns CDR1 SGHRS and CDR2 YFSETQ. V lost 0 bases, J lost 1 base, and 10 bases lay in between. The CDR3 contains 15 residues. The CDR3 DNA sequence: TGCGCCAGCAGCTTGGCCCTACAGTTCCAAGAGACCCAGTACTTC. This codes for CASSLALQFQETQYF.

This clone occurred a few times. The chain uses TRBV27 and TRBJ1-1, with TRBD1 matching 8 bases. Germline CDR1 is MNHEY and CDR2 is SMNVEV (reference sequence). J gave up 8 bases and V 7 bases, and 12 bases lay outside the gene matches. The CDR3 extends over 14 amino acids. The chain's CDR3 is CASTPGTGSLEAFF. CDR3 bases: TGTGCCAGCACTCCAGGGACAGGTTCTCTAGAAGCTTTCTTT.

The chain carries TRBV28 and TRBJ2-1; weak D call: TRBD1 (5 bases). The CDR3 spans 13 residues. Trimming removed 5 bases from V and 9 bases from J, with 14 bases in between. CDR1 and CDR2 from the germline V gene are MDHEN and SYDVKM. CDR3 sequence: CASSNRGWGEQFF. The CDR3 nucleotides read TGTGCCAGCAGTAATAGGGGATGGGGTGAGCAGTTCTTC.

As concerns this clone: A read error may produce the germline difference seen at one junction end. The J gene is TRBJ1-2, the V gene TRBV27; D not resolved. The CDR3 contains 16 residues. Germline V lookup: CDR1 MNHEY, CDR2 SMNVEV (reference sequence). The CDR3 is CASSLSEETANYGYTF. DNA for the CDR3: TGTGCCAGCAGTCTATCGGAGGAAACGGCTAACTATGGCTACACCTTC.

The chain combines TRBV7-2 with TRBJ2-2; D is possibly TRBD1 (6 bases). The CDR3 sequence is 18 residues long. The germline gives CDR1 SGHTA, CDR2 FQGNSA. V was cut by 0 bases and J by 2 bases, with 16 bases left in between. CDR3 amino acids: CASSLAWDTQRNTGELFF. DNA of the CDR3: TGTGCCAGCAGCTTAGCGTGGGACACACAGAGAAACACCGGGGAGCTGTTTTTT. Drawing the rest from reference TRBV7-2 and TRBJ2-2, the complete variable domain is GAGVSQSPSNKVTEKGKDVELRCDPISGHTALYWYRQSLGQGLEFLIYFQGNSAPDKSGLPSDRFSAERTGGSVSTLTIQRTQQEDSAVYLCASSLAWDTQRNTGELFFGEGSRLTVL.

For the CDR3, the DNA is TGTGCCAGCAGCCTCGGACAGACGAACACTGAAGCTTTCTTT. It yields the protein CASSLGQTNTEAFF. The chain joins TRBV5-4 to TRBJ1-1; perhaps TRBD1 as D (6 bases). Trimming cost V 4 bases and J 1 base, with 11 bases left between them. Germline V gives CDR1 SGHNT, CDR2 YYREEE (reference sequence). This CDR3 is built from 14 residues.

This chain uses TRBV6-5 with TRBJ1-2, with 7 bases aligning to TRBD1. This CDR3 is built from 13 residues. With 0 bases clipped from V and 7 bases from J, the junction kept 2 bases outside the gene matches. The germline CDR1 and CDR2 sequences are MNHEY and SVGAGI. Here the CDR3 DNA reads TGTGCCAGCAGTTACTCCACAGGGGCTGGCTACACCTTC. It encodes CASSYSTGAGYTF.

The chain has TRBV19 and TRBJ2-5; D is possibly TRBD1 (6 bases). Germline assignment: CDR1 LNHDA and CDR2 SQIVND (reference sequence). CDR3 length: 15 residues. Trimming removed 1 base from V and 2 bases from J, with 11 bases in between. CDR3 in amino acids: CASSIGGGTQETQYF. The CDR3 coding sequence is TGTGCCAGTAGTATAGGAGGGGGAACGCAAGAGACCCAGTACTTC.

The chain recombines TRBV5-6 with TRBJ2-1; 8 positions match TRBD1. The germline CDR1 and CDR2 sequences are SGHDT and YYEEEE. The CDR3 runs 15 residues. The V segment lost 1 base and the J segment 8 bases; nucleotides outside the gene matches: 8. The CDR3 coding sequence is TGTGCCAGCAGCTTGTTTAGACAGGGGCACCATGAGCAGTTCTTC. Protein product: CASSLFRQGHHEQFF.

This clone has only a few counts. V gene TRBV19 combines with J gene TRBJ2-2; 10 bases are a match to TRBD1. Germline values: CDR1 LNHDA, CDR2 SQIVND (reference sequence). After removal of 7 bases from V and 4 bases from J, the junction contained 6 bases not matched to a gene. CDR3 length: 15 amino acids. The CDR3 sequence: CASKTGTGVTGELFF. The CDR3 DNA reads as TGTGCCAGTAAAACGGGGACAGGGGTCACCGGGGAGCTGTTTTTT.